A few counts support the clone carrying this T cell receptor (beta chain). Its antigen is as yet unknown. Researchers prepared the TCRbeta library using unique molecular identifiers, the study reports. Via MiXCR, TCRdb re-called the PCR reads, giving one row per CDR3 protein. The sample consists of a few hundred thousand distinct CDR3 sequences, approximately 42% of them appearing once. The sample belongs to a study of T-cell reconstitution after alpha-beta-depleted transplantation in children. General study points: Some patients showed high day-60 TCRbeta diversity, which derived from surviving recipient T cells and thymic progenitors.

Trimming cost V 0 bases and J 4 bases, with 19 bases left between them. Germline lookup yields CDR1 LNHNV and CDR2 YYDKDF (reference sequence). This CDR3 spans 17 amino acids. The sequenced sample was PBMCs, obtained before TCRalphabeta/CD19-depleted stem cell transplant. The TCR sequence derives from a girl aged 2-10 years with aplastic anemia, due to receive a stem cell transplant. This chain joins TRBV15 and TRBJ2-7, with unresolved D. Here the CDR3 DNA reads TGTGCCACCAGCAGAGAACTGGAGATGGCCGTTAAATACGAGCAGTACTTC. Its protein is CATSRELEMAVKYEQYF.